This T cell receptor (beta chain) was sequenced for a study of T cell responses to AZD1222 COVID-19 vaccine. The table lists this clone with a count of one. Produced via immunoSEQ multiplex PCR; TCRdb's table is partial and in-frame only. In the table there are approximately 80,000 clones, around 90% of which are singletons. This CDR3 spans 14 amino acids. Germline lookup yields CDR1 MNHEY and CDR2 SVGAGI. The V gene lost 5 bases and the J gene lost 3 bases, with 13 bases spanning the gap. Material: peripheral blood, obtained on day 0 of AZD1222 vaccination. This TCR was recovered from an adult in good health. This chain uses TRBV6-5 with TRBJ1-1; TRBD1 is a possible D gene (6 bases). The CDR3 DNA sequence: TGTGCCAGCAGTCTGGGGGGGGCTGACACTGAAGCTTTCTTT. Translation: CASSLGGADTEAFF.